This section outlines one T cell receptor (beta chain) sequence together with its context. Its target is not known. The sample is drawn from a study of shared clonotypes between healthy human individuals. About the research overall: Each donor's CD4 naive and CD4 memory cells filled three plates apiece, CD8 naive two, and CD8 memory one.

The junction had 7 bases not matched to a gene; V was cut back by 5 bases and J by 4 bases. This CDR3 region has 15 residues. In germline, CDR1 is SGHTA, CDR2 FQGTGA. The assay used deep level. Here immunoSEQ multiplex PCR was the method, and the copy in TCRdb shows in-frame clones only, minus some. The sample holds around 2.5 million clones; over 85% are singletons and the top ten take around 0.37%. Study-wide findings and caveats: Memory subsets generally showed smaller estimated richness than naive subsets did. The generation probabilities recorded for non-shared clonotypes fell below those of clonotypes shared by all four donors.

J is TRBJ2-1 and V is TRBV7-3, with 8 bases matching TRBD2. The TCR originated in a young man in good health. Some clones in this sample may be carry-over from other donors' samples. The material sequenced was naive CD4+ T cells from PBMCs. Indicated subset: CD45RA+ positively selected. CDR3 amino acids: CASSLGPSGYNEQFF. Here the CDR3 DNA reads TGTGCCAGCAGCCTAGGCCCTAGCGGGTACAATGAGCAGTTCTTC. Together with reference TRBV7-3 and TRBJ2-1, the CDR3 gives the full variable domain: GAGVSQTPSNKVTEKGKYVELRCDPISGHTALYWYRQSLGQGPEFLIYFQGTGAADDSGLPNDRFFAVRPEGSVSTLKIQRTERGDSAVYLCASSLGPSGYNEQFFGPGTRLTVL.